This T cell receptor (beta chain) emerged from a study of T-cell memory formation after mild COVID-19. There are a few counts of this clonotype. The CDR3 extends over 15 amino acids. Trimming took 5 bases from V and 3 from J; bases not matched to a gene: 6. TCRdb processed the 5' RACE reads anew with MiXCR; each CDR3 protein has one entry. This table holds fewer than 90,000 distinct CDR3 sequences, about 15% found once. The genes are TRBV12-3 or TRBV12-4 and TRBJ2-5; TRBD1 agrees at 10 bases. Input material: PBMCs or a T cell subset sorted from them (not recorded which). This clonotype was obtained from an adult woman who had mild COVID-19 (a few samples of this study predate the infection). Cell type and time point are not known. The CDR3 sequence: CASSGIGQGEETQYF. CDR3 DNA: TGTGCCAGCAGTGGCATTGGACAGGGGGAAGAGACCCAGTACTTC.